This entry lists 10 T cell receptor beta chains sequenced from one sample in a study of blood T cell repertoires in COVID-19. Some clones are missing from TCRdb's copy, which holds only in-frame ones; the method was immunoSEQ multiplex PCR. This sample has roughly 91,000 clones, with 82% found just once. Source material: peripheral blood. Every receptor here comes from a woman of 80 years or more with acute or convalescent COVID-19.

V usage is TRBV5-8 and J usage is TRBJ2-3; 16 bases agree with TRBD2. V shed 3 bases, J shed 6 bases, and the junction held 1 base outside the gene matches. Germline V lookup: CDR1 SGHTS, CDR2 YDEGEE. CDR3 length equals 15 residues. This CDR3 is CASSSGLAGGDTQYF. As DNA, the CDR3 is TGTGCCAGCAGCTCGGGACTAGCGGGGGGGGATACGCAGTATTTT.

The chain employs TRBV20-1 and TRBJ1-4; unclear D gene. The V gene's germline CDR1 is DFQATT and CDR2 SNEGSKA (reference sequence). Trimming left V 2 bases short and J 5 bases short, with 3 bases between. The CDR3 loop spans 11 amino acids. CDR3 nucleotide sequence: TGCAGTGCTAGACTAAATGAAAAACTGTTTTTT. Its protein product is CSARLNEKLFF.

J is TRBJ2-5 and V is TRBV5-1, with D tentatively TRBD1 (6 bases). The V and J ends lost 4 bases and 4 bases respectively, with 11 bases between them. This CDR3 has 13 residues. CDR1 is SGHRS, CDR2 YFSETQ, per germline. The DNA of the CDR3 is TGCGCCAGCAGCGCCGGGACAATAGAGACCCAGTACTTC. Its translation: CASSAGTIETQYF.

J is TRBJ2-1 and V is TRBV5-1; 9 nucleotides line up with TRBD2. V gave up 7 bases and J gave up 5 bases; unmatched junction bases: 4. Germline CDR1 reads SGHRS; CDR2 reads YFSETQ. This CDR3 has 13 amino acids. The CDR3 loop reads CASQTSGHNEQFF. In DNA, the CDR3 is TGCGCCAGCCAGACTAGCGGACACAATGAGCAGTTCTTC.

This chain connects TRBV5-1 to TRBJ2-5; D gene unclear. Per germline, CDR1 SGHRS and CDR2 YFSETQ. The germline V and J ends were trimmed by 4 bases and 1 base, with 5 bases remaining between them. The CDR3 loop spans 12 amino acids. DNA of the CDR3: TGCGCCAGCAGCCAATCCCAAGAGACCCAGTACTTC. Residues: CASSQSQETQYF.

This chain joins TRBV7-2 and TRBJ2-3, with D unclear. CDR3 size: 14 residues. The germline V and J ends were trimmed by 5 bases and 4 bases, with 13 bases remaining between them. Germline CDR1 reads SGHTA; CDR2 reads FQGNSA. In DNA form, the CDR3 reads TGTGCCAGCAGCACCCGACAAGGCGCAGATACGCAGTATTTT. Residues: CASSTRQGADTQYF. Using reference TRBV7-2 and TRBJ2-3 for the parts outside the CDR3, the full variable domain is GAGVSQSPSNKVTEKGKDVELRCDPISGHTALYWYRQSLGQGLEFLIYFQGNSAPDKSGLPSDRFSAERTGGSVSTLTIQRTQQEDSAVYLCASSTRQGADTQYFGPGTRLTVL.

The chain carries TRBV6-5 and TRBJ1-6; D is unclear. CDR3 size: 15 residues. Germline V lookup: CDR1 MNHEY, CDR2 SVGAGI. With 7 bases removed from V and 0 bases from J, the gap between germline ends came to 10 bases. This CDR3 reads CASTRSRSYNSPLHF. In DNA, the CDR3 is TGTGCCAGCACCCGGAGCCGCTCCTATAATTCACCCCTCCACTTT.

V is TRBV6-1 and J is TRBJ2-7; 9 nucleotides align to TRBD1. This CDR3 region has 15 residues. Germline trimming cut 2 bases from V and 6 bases from J; bases unmatched to any gene: 8. Germline-derived CDR1 and CDR2 are MNHNS and SASEGT. The CDR3 region has the DNA TGTGCCAGCAGTGAACAAGCGAACAGGGGGCGCGAGCAGTACTTC. Translated, it gives CASSEQANRGREQYF.

This chain connects TRBV28 to TRBJ2-4; 7 bases line up with TRBD2. This CDR3 has 14 amino acids. Per the germline V gene, CDR1 is MDHEN and CDR2 is SYDVKM. The junction had 1 base not matched to a gene; V was cut back by 2 bases and J by 3 bases. The CDR3 DNA reads TGTGCCAGCAGTTTAGGCGGGAGCAAAAACATTCAGTACTTC. Translated, it gives CASSLGGSKNIQYF.

The CDR3 loop is CASSPEKLSNQPQHF. CDR3 in DNA: TGTGCCAGCAGTCCGGAGAAGCTTAGCAATCAGCCCCAGCATTTT. The chain carries TRBV6-5 and TRBJ1-5, with D uncertain. The CDR3 totals 15 residues. The germline V gene has CDR1 MNHEY and CDR2 SVGAGI. Trimming pared 5 bases from V and 0 bases from J, leaving 11 bases between.